This T cell receptor beta chain was observed in a study of T cells in Graves' hyperthyroidism and ophthalmopathy. This clonotype appeared many times. RNA transcripts gave rise to amplified TCR beta CDR3 regions. First-round RT-PCR targeting the TCR CDR3 was performed with the HTBI primer set. Each CDR3 protein gets one entry after TCRdb re-called the multiplex PCR reads with MiXCR. The sample holds 500,000 to 750,000 distinct CDR3 sequences, 11% to 15% seen once. Germline V CDR1 and CDR2: GTSNPN, SVGIG (reference sequence). V dropped 1 base and J dropped 2 bases, with 6 bases sitting between them. There are 12 residues in the CDR3.

The source of this sequence is a woman between 18 and 30 years old with Graves' ophthalmopathy. Sequencing input: blood. The chain links TRBV30 to TRBJ2-7; no clear D gene. CDR3 protein: CAWSDGTYEQYF. Here the CDR3 DNA reads TGTGCCTGGAGTGACGGAACCTACGAGCAGTACTTC. The variable domain in full, completed from reference TRBV30 and TRBJ2-7, reads SQTIHQWPATLVQPVGSPLSLECTVEGTSNPNLYWYRQAAGRGLQLLFYSVGIGQISSEVPQNLSASRPQDRQFILSSKKLLLSDSGFYLCAWSDGTYEQYFGPGTRLTVT.